This T cell receptor (beta chain) comes out of a study of beta chain features in type 1 diabetes. Study-wide results and limits: Patients with type 1 diabetes carried fewer insertions and had more deletions at their VDJ junctions. The naive, central memory and Treg TCRB repertoires looked more alike in patients than they did in healthy donors. Researchers report that Type 1 diabetes patients had moderately but significantly shorter TCRB CDR3s across all four CD4+ subsets.

Expressed TCRB transcripts were sequenced, since all the RNA that had been isolated was reverse transcribed. About 3.6 million reads was the average for naive, central memory and regulatory T cell samples. This table comes from immunoSEQ multiplex PCR, and its TCRdb copy is limited to in-frame clones, with some not included. The sample has under 250,000 clones, approximately 10% seen once. This CDR3 is 15 amino acids long. This clone has a count of ten or more. Its target is unknown. The source of this sequence is a man aged 18 to 29 in good health. Material for sequencing was central memory CD4+ T cells from blood. The V gene is TRBV21-1, the J gene TRBJ1-1. TRBV21-1 is classified as a pseudogene. Here the CDR3 DNA reads TGTGCCAGCAGCAAAATTGAAGGGTTGGACACTGAAGCTTTCTTT. It is translated as CASSKIEGLDTEAFF.